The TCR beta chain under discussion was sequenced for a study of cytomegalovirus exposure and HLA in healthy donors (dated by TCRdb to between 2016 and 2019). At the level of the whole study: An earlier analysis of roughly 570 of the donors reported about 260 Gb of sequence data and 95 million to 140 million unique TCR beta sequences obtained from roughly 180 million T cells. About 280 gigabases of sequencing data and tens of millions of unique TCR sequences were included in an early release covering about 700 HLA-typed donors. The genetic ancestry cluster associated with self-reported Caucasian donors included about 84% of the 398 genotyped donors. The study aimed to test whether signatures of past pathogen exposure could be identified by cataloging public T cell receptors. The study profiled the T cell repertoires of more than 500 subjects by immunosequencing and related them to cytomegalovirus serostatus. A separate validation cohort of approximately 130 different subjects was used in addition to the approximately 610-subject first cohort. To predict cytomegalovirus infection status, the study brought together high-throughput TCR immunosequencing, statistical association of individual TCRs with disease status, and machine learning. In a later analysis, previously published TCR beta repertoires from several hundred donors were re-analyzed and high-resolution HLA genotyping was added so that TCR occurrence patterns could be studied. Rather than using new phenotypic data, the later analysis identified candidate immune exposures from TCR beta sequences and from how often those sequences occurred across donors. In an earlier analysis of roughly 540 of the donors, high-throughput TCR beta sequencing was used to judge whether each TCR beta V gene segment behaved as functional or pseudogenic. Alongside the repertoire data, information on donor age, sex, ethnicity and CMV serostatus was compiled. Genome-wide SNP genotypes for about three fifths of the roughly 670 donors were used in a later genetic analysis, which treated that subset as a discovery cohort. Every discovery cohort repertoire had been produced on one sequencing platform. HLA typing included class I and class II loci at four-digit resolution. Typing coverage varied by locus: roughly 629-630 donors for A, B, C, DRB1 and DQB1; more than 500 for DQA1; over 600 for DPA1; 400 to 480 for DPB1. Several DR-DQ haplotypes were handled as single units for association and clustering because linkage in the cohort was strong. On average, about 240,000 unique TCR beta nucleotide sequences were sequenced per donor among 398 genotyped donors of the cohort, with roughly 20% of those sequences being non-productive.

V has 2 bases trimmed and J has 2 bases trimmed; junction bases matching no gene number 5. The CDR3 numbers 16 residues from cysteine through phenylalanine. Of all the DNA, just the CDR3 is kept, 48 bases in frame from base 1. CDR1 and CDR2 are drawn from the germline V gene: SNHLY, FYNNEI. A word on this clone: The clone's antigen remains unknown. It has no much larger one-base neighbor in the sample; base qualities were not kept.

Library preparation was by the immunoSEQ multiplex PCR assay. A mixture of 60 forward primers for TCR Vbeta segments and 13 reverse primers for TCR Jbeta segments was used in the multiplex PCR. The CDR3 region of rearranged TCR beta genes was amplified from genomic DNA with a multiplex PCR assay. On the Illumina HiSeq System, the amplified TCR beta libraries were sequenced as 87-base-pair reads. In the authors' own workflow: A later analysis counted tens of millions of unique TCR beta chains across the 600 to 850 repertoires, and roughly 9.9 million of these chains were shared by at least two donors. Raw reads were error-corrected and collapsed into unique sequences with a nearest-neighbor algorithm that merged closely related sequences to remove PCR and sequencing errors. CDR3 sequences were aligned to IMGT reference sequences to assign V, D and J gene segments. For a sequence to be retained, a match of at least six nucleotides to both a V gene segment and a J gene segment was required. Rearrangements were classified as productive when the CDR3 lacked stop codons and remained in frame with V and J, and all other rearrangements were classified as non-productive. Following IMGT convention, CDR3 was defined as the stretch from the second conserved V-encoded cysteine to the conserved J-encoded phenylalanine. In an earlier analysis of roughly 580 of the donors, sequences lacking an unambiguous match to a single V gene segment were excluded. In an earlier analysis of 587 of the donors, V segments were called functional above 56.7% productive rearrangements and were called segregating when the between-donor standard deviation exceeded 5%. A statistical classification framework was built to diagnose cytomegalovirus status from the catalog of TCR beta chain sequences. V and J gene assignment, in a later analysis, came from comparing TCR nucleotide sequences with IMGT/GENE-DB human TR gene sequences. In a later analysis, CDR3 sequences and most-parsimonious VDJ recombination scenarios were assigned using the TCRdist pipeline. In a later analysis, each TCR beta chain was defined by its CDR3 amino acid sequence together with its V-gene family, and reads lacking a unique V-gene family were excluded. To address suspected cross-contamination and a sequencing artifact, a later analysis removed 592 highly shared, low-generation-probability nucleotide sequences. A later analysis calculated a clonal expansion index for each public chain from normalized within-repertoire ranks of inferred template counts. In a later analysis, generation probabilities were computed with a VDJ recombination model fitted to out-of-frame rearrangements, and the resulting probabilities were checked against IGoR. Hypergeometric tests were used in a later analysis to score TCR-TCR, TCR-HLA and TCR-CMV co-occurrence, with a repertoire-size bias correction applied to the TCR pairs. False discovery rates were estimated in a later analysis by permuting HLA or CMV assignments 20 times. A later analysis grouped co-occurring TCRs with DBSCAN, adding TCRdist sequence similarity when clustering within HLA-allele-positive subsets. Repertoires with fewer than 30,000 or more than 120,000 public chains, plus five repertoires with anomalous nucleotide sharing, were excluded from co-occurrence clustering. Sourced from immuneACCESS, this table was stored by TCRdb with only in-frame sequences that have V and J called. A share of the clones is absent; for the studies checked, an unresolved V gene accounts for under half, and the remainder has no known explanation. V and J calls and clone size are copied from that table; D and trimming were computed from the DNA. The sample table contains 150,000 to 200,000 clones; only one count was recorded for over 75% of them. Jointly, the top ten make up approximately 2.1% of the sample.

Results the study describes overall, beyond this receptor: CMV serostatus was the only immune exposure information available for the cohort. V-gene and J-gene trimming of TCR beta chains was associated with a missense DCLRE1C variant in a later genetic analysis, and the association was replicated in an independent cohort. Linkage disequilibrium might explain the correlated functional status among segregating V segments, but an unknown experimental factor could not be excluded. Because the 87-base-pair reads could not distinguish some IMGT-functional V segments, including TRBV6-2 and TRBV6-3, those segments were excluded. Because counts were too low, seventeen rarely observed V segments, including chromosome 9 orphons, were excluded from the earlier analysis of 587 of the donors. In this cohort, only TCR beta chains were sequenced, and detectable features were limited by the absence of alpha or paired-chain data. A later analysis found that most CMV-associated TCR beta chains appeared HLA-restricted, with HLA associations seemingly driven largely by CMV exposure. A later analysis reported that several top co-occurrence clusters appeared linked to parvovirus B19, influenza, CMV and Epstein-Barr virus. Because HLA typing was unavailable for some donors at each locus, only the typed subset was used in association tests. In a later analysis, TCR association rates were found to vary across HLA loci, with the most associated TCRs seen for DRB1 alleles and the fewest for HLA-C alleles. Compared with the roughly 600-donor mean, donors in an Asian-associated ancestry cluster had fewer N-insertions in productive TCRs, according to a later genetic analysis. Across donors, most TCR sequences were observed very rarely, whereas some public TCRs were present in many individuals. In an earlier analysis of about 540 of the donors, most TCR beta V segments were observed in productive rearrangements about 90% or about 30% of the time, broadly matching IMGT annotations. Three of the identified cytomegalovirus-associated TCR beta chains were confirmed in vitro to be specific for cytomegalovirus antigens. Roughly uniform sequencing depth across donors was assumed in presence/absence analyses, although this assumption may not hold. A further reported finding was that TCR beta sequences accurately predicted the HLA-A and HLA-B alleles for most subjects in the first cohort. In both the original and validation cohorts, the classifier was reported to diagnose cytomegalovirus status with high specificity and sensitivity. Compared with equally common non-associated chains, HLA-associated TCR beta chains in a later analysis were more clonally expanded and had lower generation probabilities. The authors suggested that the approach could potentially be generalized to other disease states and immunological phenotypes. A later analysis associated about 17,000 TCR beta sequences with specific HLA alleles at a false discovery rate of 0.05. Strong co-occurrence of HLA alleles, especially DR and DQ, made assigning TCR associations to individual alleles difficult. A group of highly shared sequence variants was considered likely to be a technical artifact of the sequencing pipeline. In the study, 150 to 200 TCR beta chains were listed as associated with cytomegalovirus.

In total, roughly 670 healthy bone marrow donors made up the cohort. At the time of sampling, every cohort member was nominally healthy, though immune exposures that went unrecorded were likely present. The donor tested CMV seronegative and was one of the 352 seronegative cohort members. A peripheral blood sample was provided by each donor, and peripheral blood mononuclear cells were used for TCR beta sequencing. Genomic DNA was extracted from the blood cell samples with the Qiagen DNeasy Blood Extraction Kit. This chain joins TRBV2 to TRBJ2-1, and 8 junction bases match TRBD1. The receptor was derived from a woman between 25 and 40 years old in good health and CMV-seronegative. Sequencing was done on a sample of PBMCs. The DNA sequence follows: TGTGCCAGCAGTGAAAACAGGGGGAAAACCTACAATGAGCAGTTCTTC. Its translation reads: CASSENRGKTYNEQFF.